A single sample gave rise to the 28 T cell receptor beta chains below, sequenced in a study of Ad26.COV2.S vaccination and SARS-CoV-2 variants. This sample's treatment: some 19 received Ad26.COV2.S at low or high dose, single or two shots; several received placebo; per-sample allocation not given. The samples date from day 63 after the first vaccine or placebo injection. Data came from immunoSEQ multiplex PCR; TCRdb stores just in-frame clones and leaves some out. The sample contains 380,000 or so clones, around 89% of which appear only once. Sequenced material: peripheral blood, taken in a trial of Ad26.COV2.S vaccine versus placebo. The origin of the receptors is a person between 18 and 65 years old who received the Ad26.COV2.S COVID-19 vaccine or a placebo.

This clone was detected only once. This chain uses TRBV5-1 with TRBJ1-4; D is ambiguous. The CDR3 length is 13 residues. V lost 4 bases and J lost 7, with 11 bases in between. Germline-derived CDR1 and CDR2 are SGHRS and YFSETQ. CDR3 nucleotide sequence: TGCGCCAGCAGCCGGGAACCTGGTGAAAAACTGTTTTTT. Protein: CASSREPGEKLFF.

The chain carries TRBV24-1 and TRBJ2-3, with D possibly being TRBD1 (6 bases). Germline lookup yields CDR1 KGHDR and CDR2 SFDVKD. Trimming removed 4 bases at V and 0 bases at J, with 13 bases between. This CDR3 is built from 16 residues. The CDR3 region has the DNA TGTGCCACCAGTGAGACCTGGGGGCCAAGCACAGATACGCAGTATTTT. Translating gives CATSETWGPSTDTQYF.

This clone appeared once. The CDR3 nucleotides are TGTGCCAGCAGGAGGGACAGGGTAACCACAGATACGCAGTATTTT. This encodes CASRRDRVTTDTQYF. The V gene is TRBV27, the J gene TRBJ2-3; 9 bases agree with TRBD1. The J segment lost 2 bases and the V segment lost 6 bases, leaving 6 bases of the junction unmatched. This CDR3 has 15 residues. CDR1 is MNHEY, CDR2 SMNVEV, per germline (reference sequence).

The genes are TRBV19 and TRBJ1-4, with unresolved D. CDR3 size: 14 residues. Per the germline V gene, CDR1 is LNHDA and CDR2 is SQIVND (reference sequence). The ends were cut back, 4 bases at V and 8 bases at J, with 14 bases in the middle. CDR3 in amino acids: CASSTGEGGEKLFF. The DNA for the CDR3 is TGTGCCAGTAGTACGGGAGAGGGTGGCGAAAAACTGTTTTTT.

This clone was detected only a few times. The chain couples TRBV4-1 to TRBJ2-7, with D hard to call. This CDR3 is built from 14 residues. Per the germline V gene, CDR1 is MGHRA and CDR2 is YSYEKL. Trimming stripped 0 bases from V and 0 bases from J, with 6 bases between. In DNA form, the CDR3 reads TGCGCCAGCAGCCAAGACAGGAGCTCCTACGAGCAGTACTTC. Its protein is CASSQDRSSYEQYF.

The J gene is TRBJ2-3, the V gene TRBV24-1; the D is unclear. CDR3 size: 16 residues. Germline V gene data show CDR1 as KGHDR and CDR2 as SFDVKD. With 3 bases removed from V and 0 bases from J, the gap between germline ends came to 12 bases. CDR3 DNA sequence: TGTGCCACCAGTGATCAAGTACAGACTAGCACAGATACGCAGTATTTT. Translation: CATSDQVQTSTDTQYF.

This clone was recorded only once. The chain couples TRBV28 to TRBJ2-5; D is possibly TRBD1 (5 bases). This CDR3 has 14 residues. Germline CDR1 MDHEN, CDR2 SYDVKM. Trimming shortened V by 3 bases and J by 5 bases, and 13 bases separated the two germline ends. In DNA, the CDR3 is TGTGCCAGCAGTTTTAGGTCCAGGGCGGAGACCCAGTACTTC. The encoded protein is CASSFRSRAETQYF.

The chain has TRBV4-1 and TRBJ1-3, with D unresolved. The CDR3 is made up of 15 amino acids. V lost 1 base and J lost 2, with 9 bases in between. Germline V CDR1 and CDR2: MGHRA, YSYEKL. This CDR3 reads CASSQVGAAGNTIYF. CDR3 bases: TGCGCCAGCAGCCAAGTTGGAGCCGCTGGAAACACCATATATTTT.

The V and J genes are TRBV11-3 and TRBJ2-1, with 8 bases matching TRBD2. This CDR3 spans 13 amino acids. Germline assignment: CDR1 SGHNT and CDR2 YENEEA. V was clipped by 5 bases and J by 8 bases; unmatched bases: 5. CDR3 bases: TGTGCCAGCAGCCGGGGGGGGTCACATGAGCAGTTCTTC. Its translation is CASSRGGSHEQFF. The full variable domain, in which reference TRBV11-3 and TRBJ2-1 provide the parts outside the CDR3, is EAGVVQSPRYKIIEKKQPVAFWCNPISGHNTLYWYLQNLGQGPELLIRYENEEAVDDSQLPKDRFSAERLKGVDSTLKIQPAELGDSAVYLCASSRGGSHEQFFGPGTRLTVL.

The CDR3 loop reads CASSDASTDTQYF. CDR3 nucleotides: TGCGCCAGCAGTGATGCTAGCACAGATACGCAGTATTTT. The rearrangement joins TRBV10-1 to TRBJ2-3, with D unclear. CDR3 size: 13 residues. Germline V gene sequence: CDR1 WNHNN, CDR2 SYGVQD (reference sequence). V lost 3 bases to trimming and J lost 0 bases, with 4 bases between them.

The chain joins TRBV5-1 to TRBJ2-6; TRBD1 aligns across 10 bases. Trimming removed 3 bases from V and 4 bases from J; junction bases left unmatched: 10. CDR1 is SGHRS, CDR2 YFSETQ, per germline. The CDR3 spans 18 residues. Here the CDR3 DNA reads TGCGCCAGCAGCTCAGAGGGACAGGGGCGCTCAGGGGCCAACGTCCTGACTTTC. Translation gives CASSSEGQGRSGANVLTF. The full variable domain, completed using reference TRBV5-1 and TRBJ2-6, is KAGVTQTPRYLIKTRGQQVTLSCSPISGHRSVSWYQQTPGQGLQFLFEYFSETQRNKGNFPGRFSGRQFSNSRSEMNVSTLELGDSALYLCASSSEGQGRSGANVLTFGAGSRLTVL.

This rearrangement joins TRBV7-8 to TRBJ2-1, with 7 bases lining up with TRBD1. This CDR3 region has 16 residues. Trimming cost V 1 base and J 8 bases; bases outside gene matches: 11. Looked up from germline, CDR1 is SGHVS and CDR2 is FQNEAQ. CDR3 nucleotide sequence: TGTGCCAGCAGCTTAGAAGTGTCAGGGGGTTGGCATGAGCAGTTCTTC. Residues: CASSLEVSGGWHEQFF.

The chain employs TRBV6-1 and TRBJ2-2; possible D gene TRBD1, 6 bases. The V and J ends lost 3 bases and 10 bases respectively, with 18 bases between them. CDR3 length: 15 amino acids. CDR1 MNHNS and CDR2 SASEGT come from the germline V gene. CDR3 in DNA: TGTGCCAGCAGTGAGGATCAGGGGTGGCGTGAGGAGCTGTTTTTT. Translating it yields CASSEDQGWREELFF.

The chain carries TRBV19 and TRBJ2-3; D perhaps matches TRBD1 (6 bases). Trimming left V 5 bases short and J 7 bases short, with 16 bases between. The length of the CDR3 is 14 residues. Germline CDR1 is LNHDA and CDR2 is SQIVND (reference sequence). As DNA, the CDR3 is TGTGCCAGTAGTCCTCAGGGGTGGGGAAATACGCAGTATTTT. Translating gives CASSPQGWGNTQYF.

The chain uses TRBV19 and TRBJ2-5; D assignment may be TRBD1 or TRBD2 (5 bases each). Per germline, CDR1 LNHDA and CDR2 SQIVND (reference sequence). V lost 3 bases and J lost 6, with 11 bases in between. The CDR3 totals 13 residues. The CDR3 coding sequence is TGTGCCAGTAGTATTTCTGAGGGGAAGACCCAGTACTTC. Translation: CASSISEGKTQYF. The complete variable domain, with remaining parts taken from reference TRBV19 and TRBJ2-5, reads DGGITQSPKYLFRKEGQNVTLSCEQNLNHDAMYWYRQDPGQGLRLIYYSQIVNDFQKGDIAEGYSVSREKKESFPLTVTSAQKNPTAFYLCASSISEGKTQYFGPGTRLLVL.

The J gene is TRBJ2-1, the V gene TRBV30, with 11 bases lining up with TRBD2. The CDR3 is 16 residues long. The germline V gene encodes CDR1 GTSNPN and CDR2 SVGIG (reference sequence). The J segment lost 5 bases and the V segment lost 4 bases, leaving 10 bases of the junction unmatched. CDR3 sequence: CAWKKPPLAGDNEQFF. CDR3 bases: TGTGCCTGGAAAAAGCCCCCACTAGCGGGAGACAATGAGCAGTTCTTC.

This chain connects TRBV5-1 to TRBJ2-1; TRBD2 agrees at 10 bases. Per germline, CDR1 SGHRS and CDR2 YFSETQ. V lost 1 base to trimming and J lost 3 bases; unmatched junction nucleotides: 4. The CDR3 has 16 residues. CDR3: CASSLYSSGSYNEQFF. Here the CDR3 DNA reads TGCGCCAGCAGCTTGTATTCTAGCGGGAGCTACAATGAGCAGTTCTTC.

This chain joins TRBV2 and TRBJ1-6; tentative D call: TRBD1 (6 bases). Per germline, CDR1 SNHLY and CDR2 FYNNEI. CDR3 length equals 15 residues. Trimming took 7 bases from V and 7 from J, leaving 17 bases between them. The CDR3 DNA follows: TGTGCCAGCACCCTAGGGGGGGGTTGGAATTCACCCCTCCACTTT. Its translation: CASTLGGGWNSPLHF.

This chain uses TRBV7-2 with TRBJ2-7, with 7 bases aligning to TRBD2. This CDR3 has 15 residues. Germline V gene data show CDR1 as SGHTA and CDR2 as FQGNSA. The V segment lost 8 bases and the J segment 7 bases; nucleotides outside the gene matches: 17. CDR3 coding DNA: TGTGCCAGCGGCAGGGTTTCGACCCTGGGGGGGGAGCAGTACTTC. Protein product: CASGRVSTLGGEQYF.

The chain employs TRBV7-8 and TRBJ1-5; 8 bases match TRBD1. The CDR3 runs 17 residues. The germline CDR1 and CDR2 sequences are SGHVS and FQNEAQ. The ends lost 3 bases at V and 2 bases at J; junction bases unmatched: 9. CDR3 sequence reads: CASSFAGGRGGNQPQHF. The DNA for the CDR3 is TGTGCCAGCAGCTTTGCAGGGGGCCGGGGTGGCAATCAGCCCCAGCATTTT.

This clone was seen more than once but under ten times. The rearrangement links TRBV4-2 to TRBJ2-2; TRBD2 is a possible D gene (5 bases). V was trimmed by 8 bases and J by 5 bases, leaving 18 bases between them. Germline V gene sequence: CDR1 LGHNA, CDR2 YNFKEQ. This CDR3 comprises 15 residues. This CDR3 is CASGRTSLDTGELFF. The DNA of the CDR3 is TGTGCCAGCGGCCGGACTTCCTTGGATACCGGGGAGCTGTTTTTT.

This rearrangement joins TRBV7-9 to TRBJ2-7; 12 nucleotides match TRBD1. V shed 5 bases, J shed 6 bases, and the junction held 8 bases outside the gene matches. The CDR3 contains 15 residues. CDR1 is SEHNR and CDR2 is FQNEAQ in the germline V gene (reference sequence). CDR3 coding DNA: TGTGCCAGCAGCCGAACGGGACAGGGGGCAGGCGAGCAGTACTTC. It is translated as CASSRTGQGAGEQYF.

V gene TRBV7-6 combines with J gene TRBJ1-2; no definite D call. The CDR3 has 11 residues. V lost 10 bases and J lost 4, with 10 bases in between. Germline CDR1 is SGHVS and CDR2 is FNYEAQ. Here the CDR3 DNA reads TGTGCCACCCTGGATGGCTATGGCTACACCTTC. Protein sequence: CATLDGYGYTF.

The chain couples TRBV19 to TRBJ2-1; no clear D. V was cut by 0 bases and J by 5 bases, with 5 bases left in between. CDR3 size: 13 residues. Germline V gene data show CDR1 as LNHDA and CDR2 as SQIVND (reference sequence). Here the CDR3 reads CASSIDGNNEQFF. The CDR3 region has the DNA TGTGCCAGTAGTATAGATGGAAACAATGAGCAGTTCTTC.

This chain connects TRBV4-1 to TRBJ2-1, with D perhaps being TRBD1 or TRBD2 (5 bases each). This CDR3 is 16 amino acids long. The V end lost 1 base, the J end lost 3 bases, and 13 bases lay between the germline ends. Per the germline V gene, CDR1 is MGHRA and CDR2 is YSYEKL. The chain's CDR3 is CASSQVGGTLYNEQFF. CDR3 bases: TGCGCCAGCAGCCAAGTTGGGGGAACCCTCTACAATGAGCAGTTCTTC.

V usage is TRBV7-2 and J usage is TRBJ2-3; D call uncertain. Deletions cut 0 bases from V and 4 bases from J, with 8 bases between. The CDR3 runs to 14 residues. Germline CDR1 reads SGHTA; CDR2 reads FQGNSA. CDR3 in amino acids: CASSLAIPPDTQYF. The DNA of the CDR3 is TGTGCCAGCAGCTTAGCTATTCCGCCAGATACGCAGTATTTT.

This chain links TRBV6-2 or TRBV6-3 with TRBJ2-4; tentatively, D is TRBD1 (5 bases). V was trimmed by 2 bases and J by 7 bases, leaving 18 bases between them. The CDR3 consists of 16 residues. CDR1 MNHEY and CDR2 SVGEGT come from the germline V gene. The CDR3 DNA follows: TGTGCCAGCAGTTACGGGCAGGGAAAGGGCAGGAACATTCAGTACTTC. This encodes CASSYGQGKGRNIQYF.

The chain has TRBV7-2 and TRBJ2-7; D may be TRBD1 or TRBD2 (5 bases each). Trimming shortened V by 0 bases and J by 4 bases, and 10 bases separated the two germline ends. Per germline, CDR1 SGHTA and CDR2 FQGNSA. This CDR3 comprises 14 residues. Written as DNA, the CDR3 is TGTGCCAGCAGCTTAGCGGGACCGAGTTACGAGCAGTACTTC. It is translated as CASSLAGPSYEQYF.